This T cell receptor (beta chain) was documented in a study of cytomegalovirus exposure and HLA in healthy donors (dated by TCRdb to about 2017). Describing the broader study: An earlier analysis of approximately 640 of the donors reported 250 to 300 Gb of sequence data and around 110 million unique TCR beta sequences from about 200 million T cells. An early release that covered about 640 HLA-typed donors contained 250 to 350 gigabases of sequencing data and 70 million to 100 million unique TCR sequences. The genetic ancestry cluster associated with self-reported Caucasian donors included 81% of the roughly 400 genotyped donors. The study aimed to test whether signatures of past pathogen exposure could be identified by cataloging public T cell receptors. The study profiled the T cell repertoires of hundreds of subjects by immunosequencing and related them to cytomegalovirus serostatus. A separate validation cohort of roughly 130 different subjects was used in addition to the 666-subject first cohort. To predict cytomegalovirus infection status, the study brought together high-throughput TCR immunosequencing, statistical association of individual TCRs with disease status, and machine learning. A later analysis re-analyzed previously published TCR beta repertoires from 500 to 700 donors and added high-resolution HLA genotyping to study TCR occurrence patterns. In the later analysis, no new phenotypic data were used to find candidate immune exposures; instead, reliance was placed on TCR beta sequences and their occurrence across donors. In an earlier analysis of 550 to 700 of the donors, high-throughput TCR beta sequencing was used to judge whether each TCR beta V gene segment behaved as functional or pseudogenic. Donor age, sex, ethnicity and CMV serostatus were compiled alongside the repertoire data. A later genetic analysis took genome-wide SNP genotypes for about three fifths of the 666 donors and used that subset as a discovery cohort. All discovery cohort repertoires had been generated on a single sequencing platform. Both class I and class II loci were covered by HLA typing, at four-digit resolution. Typing coverage differed by locus: A, B, C, DRB1 and DQB1 were typed in roughly 629-630 donors, DQA1 in approximately 520, DPA1 in approximately 610, and DPB1 in just under 480. Roughly 5 DR-DQ haplotypes were handled as single units for association and clustering because linkage in the cohort was strong. On average, approximately 250,000 unique TCR beta nucleotide sequences were sequenced per donor among several hundred genotyped donors of the cohort, with roughly 18% of those sequences being non-productive.

Libraries were prepared through the immunoSEQ multiplex PCR assay. The multiplex PCR relied on a mix of 60 forward primers for TCR Vbeta segments and 13 reverse primers for TCR Jbeta segments. The CDR3 region of rearranged TCR beta genes was amplified from genomic DNA by a multiplex PCR assay. The amplified TCR beta libraries were sequenced on the Illumina HiSeq System as 87-base-pair reads. The published analysis was carried out like this. A later analysis counted tens of millions of unique TCR beta chains across the roughly 700 repertoires, and some 11 million of these chains were shared by at least two donors. Raw reads were error-corrected and collapsed into unique sequences by a nearest-neighbor algorithm in which closely related sequences were merged to remove PCR and sequencing errors. V, D and J gene segments were assigned by aligning CDR3 sequences to IMGT reference sequences. For a sequence to be retained, a match of at least six nucleotides to both a V gene segment and a J gene segment was required. Rearrangements were called productive when the CDR3 lacked stop codons and stayed in frame with V and J; all others were non-productive. CDR3 was defined according to IMGT convention as the region running from the second conserved V-encoded cysteine to the conserved J-encoded phenylalanine. Sequences without an unambiguous match to a single V gene segment were excluded from the earlier analysis of over 500 of the donors. An earlier analysis of just under 600 of the donors called V segments functional above 56.7% productive rearrangements and segregating when the between-donor standard deviation exceeded 5%. To diagnose cytomegalovirus status from the catalog of TCR beta chain sequences, a statistical classification framework was built. A later analysis assigned V and J genes by comparing TCR nucleotide sequences with IMGT/GENE-DB human TR gene sequences. In a later analysis, CDR3 sequences and most-parsimonious VDJ recombination scenarios were assigned using the TCRdist pipeline. In a later analysis, every TCR beta chain was defined by the combination of its CDR3 amino acid sequence and its V-gene family, and reads without a unique V-gene family were dropped. As a way to deal with suspected cross-contamination and a sequencing artifact, a later analysis dropped over 550 nucleotide sequences that were highly shared and had low generation probability. In a later analysis, a clonal expansion index for each public chain was calculated from normalized within-repertoire ranks of inferred template counts. Generation probabilities in a later analysis came from a VDJ recombination model fitted to out-of-frame rearrangements, and those results were checked against IGoR. Hypergeometric tests were used in a later analysis to score TCR-TCR, TCR-HLA and TCR-CMV co-occurrence, with a repertoire-size bias correction applied to the TCR pairs. To estimate false discovery rates, a later analysis permuted the HLA or CMV assignments 20 times. In a later analysis, co-occurring TCRs were grouped using DBSCAN, with TCRdist sequence similarity added in when clustering inside HLA-allele-positive subsets. For co-occurrence clustering, repertoires with fewer than 30,000 or more than 120,000 public chains were excluded, along with four to six repertoires with anomalous nucleotide sharing. As stored in TCRdb, this immuneACCESS dataset retains in-frame rearrangements with V and J assigned. A fraction of the clones does not appear; measured against another copy, unresolved V genes explain less than half of the discrepancy, and the remainder lacks a known reason. Clone size and the V and J calls come from that table; the DNA yielded D and trimming. The sample table records 150,000 or so clones; roughly 80% of these occur just once. In total, the top ten clones hold nearly 8.5% of the sample.

CDR1 and CDR2 (WNHNN, SYGVQD) derive from the germline V gene (reference sequence). From cysteine to phenylalanine, the CDR3 is 14 amino acids long. The only DNA kept is the CDR3, 42 bases in frame from the first base. As regards this clone: Its antigen is unknown. There are no base qualities to consult, and no much larger clone falls within one base.

The research as a whole found: Most TCR sequences were seen in very few donors, while some public TCRs were found in many individuals. In the study, approximately 160 TCR beta chains were listed as associated with cytomegalovirus. HLA typing was unavailable for some donors at each locus, so association tests used only the typed subset. An association between a missense DCLRE1C variant and V-gene and J-gene trimming of TCR beta chains was found in a later genetic analysis and replicated in an independent cohort. In a later analysis, several top co-occurrence clusters were reported to appear linked to parvovirus B19, influenza, CMV and Epstein-Barr virus. Because counts were too low, some 17 rarely observed V segments, including chromosome 9 orphons, were excluded from the earlier analysis of 587 of the donors. According to a later analysis, most CMV-associated TCR beta chains appeared to be HLA-restricted, and the HLA associations seemed to be driven largely by CMV exposure. Correlated functional status among segregating V segments might be attributable to linkage disequilibrium, but an unknown experimental factor could not be ruled out. In this cohort, only TCR beta chains were sequenced, and detectable features were limited by the absence of alpha or paired-chain data. The authors suggested that the approach could potentially be extended to other disease states and immunological phenotypes. A later analysis associated approximately 17,000 TCR beta sequences with specific HLA alleles at a false discovery rate of 0.05. In a later genetic analysis, fewer N-insertions in productive TCRs were reported among donors in an Asian-associated ancestry cluster than the approximately 710-donor mean. In a later analysis, HLA-associated TCR beta chains were found to be more clonally expanded and to have lower generation probabilities than equally common non-associated chains. A cluster of highly shared sequence variants was judged likely to represent a technical artifact of the sequencing pipeline. A further reported finding was that TCR beta sequences accurately predicted the HLA-A and HLA-B alleles for most subjects in the first cohort. In an earlier analysis of about 540 of the donors, most TCR beta V segments were observed in productive rearrangements about 90% or about 30% of the time, broadly matching IMGT annotations. Presence/absence analyses assumed roughly uniform sequencing depth across donors, an assumption that may not hold. In both the original and validation cohorts, the classifier was reported to diagnose cytomegalovirus status with high specificity and sensitivity. Some IMGT-functional V segments, including TRBV6-2 and TRBV6-3, could not be distinguished by the 87-base-pair reads and were therefore excluded. Three of the identified cytomegalovirus-associated TCR beta chains were confirmed in vitro to be specific for cytomegalovirus antigens. In a later analysis, the rate of TCR association differed among HLA loci, with DRB1 alleles having the most associated TCRs and HLA-C alleles having the fewest. When HLA alleles, especially DR and DQ, strongly co-occurred, TCR associations were difficult to assign to individual alleles. The only immune exposure information available for the cohort was CMV serostatus.

In total, 600 or so healthy bone marrow donors made up the cohort. Cohort members were all nominally healthy when sampled, although unrecorded immune exposures were likely present. The donor was CMV seropositive and belonged to the group of more than 250 seropositive cohort members. Each donor provided a peripheral blood sample, and peripheral blood mononuclear cells were used for TCR beta sequencing. The Qiagen DNeasy Blood Extraction Kit was used to extract genomic DNA from the blood cell samples. This chain joins TRBV10-1 to TRBJ2-5; 9 central nucleotides agree with TRBD1. The end of the DNA aligns better with TRBJ2-7, so the J call may be wrong. The TCR sequence derives from a male donor in good health and CMV-seropositive. Sequenced sample: PBMCs. The DNA sequence is as follows: TGCGCCAGCAGTGGGACAGGGGCCCCCTACGAGCAGTACTTC. The translation is CASSGTGAPYEQYF.